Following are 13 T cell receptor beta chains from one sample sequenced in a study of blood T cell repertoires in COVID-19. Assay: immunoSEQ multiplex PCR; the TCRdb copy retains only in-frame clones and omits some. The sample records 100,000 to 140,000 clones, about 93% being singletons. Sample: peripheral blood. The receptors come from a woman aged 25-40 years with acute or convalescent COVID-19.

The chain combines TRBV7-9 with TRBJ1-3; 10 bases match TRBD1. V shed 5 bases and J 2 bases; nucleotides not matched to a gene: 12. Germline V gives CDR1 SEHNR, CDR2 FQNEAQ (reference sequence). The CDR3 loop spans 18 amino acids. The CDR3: CASSPGTGEIGAGNTIYF. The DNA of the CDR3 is TGTGCCAGCAGCCCCGGGACAGGGGAGATTGGGGCTGGAAACACCATATATTTT. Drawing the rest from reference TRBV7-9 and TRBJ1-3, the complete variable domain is DTGVSQNPRHKITKRGQNVTFRCDPISEHNRLYWYRQTLGQGPEFLTYFQNEAQLEKSRLLSDRFSAERPKGSFSTLEIQRTEQGDSAMYLCASSPGTGEIGAGNTIYFGEGSWLTVV.

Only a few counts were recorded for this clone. The CDR3 DNA is TGTGCCAGTAAAACTCGTCCGGGACTAGTACACACCGGGGAGCTGTTTTTT. Its translation: CASKTRPGLVHTGELFF. V and J are TRBV28 and TRBJ2-2; 8 bases line up with TRBD2. This CDR3 is 17 amino acids long. Germline values: CDR1 MDHEN, CDR2 SYDVKM. V lost 9 bases and J lost 3; bases outside the gene matches: 15.

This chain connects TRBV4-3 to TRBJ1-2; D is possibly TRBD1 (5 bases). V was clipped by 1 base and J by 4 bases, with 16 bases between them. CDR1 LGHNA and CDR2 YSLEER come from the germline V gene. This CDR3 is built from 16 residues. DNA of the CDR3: TGCGCCAGCAGCCAAGGCGAGGGAACGGGGGTCTATGGCTACACCTTC. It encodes CASSQGEGTGVYGYTF.

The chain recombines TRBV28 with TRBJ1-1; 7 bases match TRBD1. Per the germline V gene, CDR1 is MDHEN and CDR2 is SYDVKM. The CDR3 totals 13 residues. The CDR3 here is CGARGQVYTEAFF. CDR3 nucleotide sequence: TGTGGAGCGAGGGGGCAGGTCTACACTGAAGCTTTCTTT.

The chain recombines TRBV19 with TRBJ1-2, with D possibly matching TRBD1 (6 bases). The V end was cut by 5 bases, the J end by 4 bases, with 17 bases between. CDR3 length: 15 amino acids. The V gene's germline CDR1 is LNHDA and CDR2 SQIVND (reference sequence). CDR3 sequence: CASSPQGGGGYGYTF. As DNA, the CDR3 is TGTGCCAGTAGTCCCCAGGGAGGGGGAGGCTATGGCTACACCTTC.

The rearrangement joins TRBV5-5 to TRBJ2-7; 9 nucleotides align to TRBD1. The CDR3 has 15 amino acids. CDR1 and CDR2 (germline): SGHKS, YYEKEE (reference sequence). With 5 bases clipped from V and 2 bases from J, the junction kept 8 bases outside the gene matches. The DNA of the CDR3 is TGTGCCAGCAGGAGCTCGGGACAGGGCCCCTACGAGCAGTACTTC. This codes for CASRSSGQGPYEQYF.

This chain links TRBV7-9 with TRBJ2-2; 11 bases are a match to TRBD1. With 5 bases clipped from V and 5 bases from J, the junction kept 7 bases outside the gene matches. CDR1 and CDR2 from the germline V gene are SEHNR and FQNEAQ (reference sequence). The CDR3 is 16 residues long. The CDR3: CASSVGQGAVTGELFF. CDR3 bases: TGTGCCAGCAGCGTAGGACAGGGGGCGGTAACCGGGGAGCTGTTTTTT. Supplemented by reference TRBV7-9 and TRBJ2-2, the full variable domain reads DTGVSQNPRHKITKRGQNVTFRCDPISEHNRLYWYRQTLGQGPEFLTYFQNEAQLEKSRLLSDRFSAERPKGSFSTLEIQRTEQGDSAMYLCASSVGQGAVTGELFFGEGSRLTVL.

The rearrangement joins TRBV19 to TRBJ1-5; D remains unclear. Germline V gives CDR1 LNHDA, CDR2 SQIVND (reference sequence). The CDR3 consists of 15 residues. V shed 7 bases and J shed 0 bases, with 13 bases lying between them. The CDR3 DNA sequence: TGTGCCAGTATAGCCTACGAAGGTAGCAATCAGCCCCAGCATTTT. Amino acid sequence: CASIAYEGSNQPQHF.

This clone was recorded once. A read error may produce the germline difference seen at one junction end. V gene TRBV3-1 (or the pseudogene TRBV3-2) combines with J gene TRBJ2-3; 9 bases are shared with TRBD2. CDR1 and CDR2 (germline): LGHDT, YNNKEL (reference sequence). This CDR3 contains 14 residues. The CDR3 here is CASSQEGRRGGLHF. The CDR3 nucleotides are TGTGCCAGCAGCCAAGAGGGGAGGCGGGGGGGCCTACATTTT.

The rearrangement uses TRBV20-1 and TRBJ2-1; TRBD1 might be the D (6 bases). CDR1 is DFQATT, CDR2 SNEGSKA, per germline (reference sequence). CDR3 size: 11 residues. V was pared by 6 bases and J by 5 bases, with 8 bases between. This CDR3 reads CSANRDNEQFF. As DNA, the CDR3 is TGCAGTGCCAACAGGGACAATGAGCAGTTCTTC.

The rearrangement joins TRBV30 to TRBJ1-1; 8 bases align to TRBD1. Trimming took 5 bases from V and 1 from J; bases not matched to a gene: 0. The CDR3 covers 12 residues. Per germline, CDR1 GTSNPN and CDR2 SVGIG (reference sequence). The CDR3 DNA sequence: TGTGCCTGGGGACAGGGGAACACTGAAGCTTTCTTT. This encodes CAWGQGNTEAFF.

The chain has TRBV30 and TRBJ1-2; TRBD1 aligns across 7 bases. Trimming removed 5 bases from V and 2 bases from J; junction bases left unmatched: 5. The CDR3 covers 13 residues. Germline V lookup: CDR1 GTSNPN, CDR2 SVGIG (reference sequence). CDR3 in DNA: TGTGCCTGGGGGACAGAACGGAACTATGGCTACACCTTC. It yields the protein CAWGTERNYGYTF.

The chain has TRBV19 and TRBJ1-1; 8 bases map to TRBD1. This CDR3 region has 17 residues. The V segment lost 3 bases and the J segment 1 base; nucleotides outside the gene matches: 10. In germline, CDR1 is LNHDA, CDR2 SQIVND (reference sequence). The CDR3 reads CASSMGRGRVGNTEAFF. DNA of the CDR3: TGTGCCAGTAGTATGGGCAGGGGGCGTGTGGGGAACACTGAAGCTTTCTTT.